The clone carrying this T cell receptor (beta chain) was seen many times. Antigen: not known. This specimen comes from a study of T cell repertoires in cytomegalovirus infection. In the study overall: Both CMV infection and a matching HLA type were indicated by public TCR beta signatures. Study conclusions and caveats: Carriers of CMV plus the relevant HLA were identified by cumulative public TCR beta family frequency.

The CDR3 runs 15 residues. Germline loops: CDR1 MNHEY, CDR2 SMNVEV (reference sequence). V shed 3 bases, J shed 4 bases, and the junction held 3 bases outside the gene matches. Each CDR3 protein is one row after TCRdb ran MiXCR on the reads. This table holds some 300,000 distinct CDR3 sequences, approximately 10% found once. Material for sequencing was PBMCs. This TCR was sampled from a human donor in good health (CMV status not recorded). Some clones in this sample may be carry-over from other donors' samples. The V and J genes are TRBV27 and TRBJ2-1, with 10 positions matching TRBD2. CDR3 sequence: CASSFTSGVYNEQFF. CDR3 nucleotides: TGTGCCAGCAGTTTTACTAGCGGGGTTTACAATGAGCAGTTCTTC.